The source of this TCR beta chain is a study of blood T cell repertoires in COVID-19. Study as a whole: Samples came from the United States, Italy and Spain, spanning acute and convalescent COVID-19. Sample material is recorded as cDNA or gDNA derived from T cells, B-cell-depleted T cells, or PBMCs.

Original data processing: Scientists estimated how many nucleated cells there were by amplifying reference gene primers. The protocol was immunoSEQ multiplex PCR, while the TCRdb copy is restricted to in-frame clones and leaves out a portion. The D gene and trimming were derived from the DNA, and the V and J assignments and clone size from that table. The repertoire holds about 400,000 clones, about 89% seen once, with about 4.5% in the top ten. The V gene's germline CDR1 is MDHEN and CDR2 SYDVKM. V was shortened by 3 bases and J by 6 bases, with 17 bases between the two germline ends. The CDR3 loop spans 15 amino acids.

Input material: peripheral blood. The receptor comes from a woman in her twenties or thirties with acute or convalescent COVID-19. This chain uses TRBV28 with TRBJ2-5, with a weak D call TRBD1 (6 bases). CDR3 amino acids: CASSFPPGQGKTQYF. DNA of the CDR3: TGTGCCAGCAGTTTTCCCCCCGGGCAGGGGAAGACCCAGTACTTC.